This T cell receptor (beta chain) is from a study of blood T cells in healthy people across ages. The germline V and J ends were trimmed by 6 bases and 0 bases, with 9 bases remaining between them. The CDR3 is 13 residues long. This clonotype was seen repeatedly, ten times or more. Antigen: not known. Findings of the study overall: The lack of PBMC sorting stopped any conclusive naive versus antigen-experienced comparison. Among long-lived donors, naive CD4+ cells were more numerous and diversity higher than in aged donors.

Combining a sample-barcoded 5' primer with a J-beta primer mix, a second PCR ran for roughly 7 to 12 cycles. Each cDNA was tagged by a template-switch adaptor containing 12 random nucleotides. Researchers report that each sample yielded at least 2.5 million CDR3-containing paired-end reads. Using its own MiXCR run on the 5' RACE reads, TCRdb lists one record per CDR3 protein. The sample has about 1.7 million distinct CDR3 sequences; approximately 30% are singletons. The source is a woman in her 30s in good health. The sequencing sample was made of blood. V gene TRBV12-3 or TRBV12-4 combines with J gene TRBJ2-7; D unresolved. Written as DNA, the CDR3 is TGTGCCAGCAGCTCGCACATCTCCTACGAGCAGTACTTC. Translated, it gives CASSSHISYEQYF.